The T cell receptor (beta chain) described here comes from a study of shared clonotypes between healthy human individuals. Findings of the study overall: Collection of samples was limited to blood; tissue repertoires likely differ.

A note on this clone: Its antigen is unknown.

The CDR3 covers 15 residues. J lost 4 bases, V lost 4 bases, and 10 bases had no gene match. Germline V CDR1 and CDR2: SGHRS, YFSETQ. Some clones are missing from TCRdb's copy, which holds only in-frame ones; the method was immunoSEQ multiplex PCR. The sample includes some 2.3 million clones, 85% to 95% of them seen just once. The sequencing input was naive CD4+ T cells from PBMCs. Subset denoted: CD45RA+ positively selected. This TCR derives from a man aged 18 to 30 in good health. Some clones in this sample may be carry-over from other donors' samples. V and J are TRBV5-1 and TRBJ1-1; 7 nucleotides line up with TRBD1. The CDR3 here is CASSRTGGQGTEAFF. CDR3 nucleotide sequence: TGCGCCAGCAGCCGGACAGGAGGCCAGGGCACTGAAGCTTTCTTT.